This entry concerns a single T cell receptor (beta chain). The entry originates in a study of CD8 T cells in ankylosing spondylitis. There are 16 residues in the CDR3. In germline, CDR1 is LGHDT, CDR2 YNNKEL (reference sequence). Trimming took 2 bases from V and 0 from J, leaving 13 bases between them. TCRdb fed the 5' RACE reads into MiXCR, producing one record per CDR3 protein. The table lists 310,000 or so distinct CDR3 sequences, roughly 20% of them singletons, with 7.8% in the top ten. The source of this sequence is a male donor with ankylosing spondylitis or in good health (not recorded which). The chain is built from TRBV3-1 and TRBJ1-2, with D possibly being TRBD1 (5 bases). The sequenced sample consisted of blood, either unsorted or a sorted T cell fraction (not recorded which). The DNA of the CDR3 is TGTGCCAGCAGCCAACCGGGGACGATAGCTAACTATGGCTACACCTTC. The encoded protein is CASSQPGTIANYGYTF.